Listed here are 9 T cell receptor beta chains from one sample, sequenced in a study of identical twins. Using its own MiXCR run on the 5' RACE reads, TCRdb lists one record per CDR3 protein. Of hundreds of thousands of distinct CDR3 sequences in the sample, about 7% are singletons; the top ten hold roughly 3.7%. The data also belong to a second study, concerning yellow fever vaccine responses in identical twins.

Material: memory (CD45RO+) T cells sorted from blood. These receptors originate from a woman in her late teens or twenties in good health.

The chain recombines TRBV7-7 with TRBJ2-2; TRBD2 might be the D (6 bases). The CDR3 covers 17 residues. Germline CDR1 reads SSHAT; CDR2 reads FNYEAQ (reference sequence). V lost 8 bases to trimming and J lost 2 bases, with 21 bases between them. The CDR3 spells CASFPISGTLNTGELFF. CDR3 coding DNA: TGTGCCAGCTTCCCGATCTCCGGGACTCTTAACACCGGGGAGCTGTTTTTT. The full variable domain, completed using reference TRBV7-7 and TRBJ2-2, is GAGVSQSPRYKVTKRGQDVTLRCDPISSHATLYWYQQALGQGPEFLTYFNYEAQPDKSGLPSDRFSAERPEGSISTLTIQRTEQRDSAMYRCASFPISGTLNTGELFFGEGSRLTVL.

The chain has TRBV20-1 and TRBJ2-1, with 12 nucleotides matching TRBD2. The CDR3 is made up of 15 amino acids. The ends lost 5 bases at V and 5 bases at J; junction bases unmatched: 7. Germline V gene lookup returns CDR1 DFQATT and CDR2 SNEGSKA (reference sequence). For the CDR3, the DNA is TGCAGTGCTCCCAAGGCTAGCGGGAGGGACAATGAGCAGTTCTTC. It codes for CSAPKASGRDNEQFF.

This clonotype showed up just a few times. V gene TRBV5-4 combines with J gene TRBJ2-5; perhaps TRBD2 as D (5 bases). Germline lookup yields CDR1 SGHNT and CDR2 YYREEE (reference sequence). The CDR3 loop spans 14 amino acids. Deletions cut 1 base from V and 1 base from J, with 8 bases between. The CDR3 here is CASSLIGVQETQYF. CDR3 DNA: TGTGCCAGCAGCTTGATCGGGGTCCAAGAGACCCAGTACTTC.

This clonotype turned up a few times. The chain joins TRBV9 to TRBJ1-4; D might be TRBD1 (6 bases). This CDR3 has 17 amino acids. Germline CDR1 SGDLS, CDR2 YYNGEE. V gave up 5 bases and J gave up 5 bases, with 22 bases separating them. The CDR3 protein is CASSTDRGAGINEKLFF. CDR3 nucleotide sequence: TGTGCCAGCAGTACCGACCGGGGGGCAGGAATCAATGAAAAACTGTTTTTT.

In its sample, this clonotype was seen many times. This rearrangement joins TRBV12-3 or TRBV12-4 to TRBJ2-1; D is unresolved. Between the trimmed V and J ends, which lost 2 bases and 6 bases, there was a span of 5 bases. The CDR3 loop spans 12 amino acids. The CDR3 coding sequence is TGTGCCAGCAGTTTACACTCCAATGAGCAGTTCTTC. Translated: CASSLHSNEQFF.

The chain employs TRBV28 and TRBJ1-6; D is possibly TRBD1 (6 bases). The CDR3 is 15 residues long. Germline loops: CDR1 MDHEN, CDR2 SYDVKM. Deletions cut 5 bases from V and 8 bases from J, with 16 bases between. CDR3 protein: CASSRGQSGYSPLHF. CDR3 sequence (DNA): TGTGCCAGCAGTCGAGGACAGTCTGGATATTCACCCCTCCACTTT. Drawing the rest from reference TRBV28 and TRBJ1-6, the complete variable domain is DVKVTQSSRYLVKRTGEKVFLECVQDMDHENMFWYRQDPGLGLRLIYFSYDVKMKEKGDIPEGYSVSREKKERFSLILESASTNQTSMYLCASSRGQSGYSPLHFGNGTRLTVT.

The gene calls are TRBV10-3 and TRBJ2-1; TRBD2 aligns across 10 bases. The CDR3 has 17 residues. From germline, CDR1 is ENHRY and CDR2 SYGVKD. V shed 2 bases and J 0 bases; nucleotides not matched to a gene: 4. CDR3 sequence: CAISERASGSSYNEQFF. In DNA form, the CDR3 reads TGTGCCATCAGTGAGCGGGCTAGCGGGAGCTCCTACAATGAGCAGTTCTTC.

This clonotype was seen a few times. The CDR3 DNA reads as TGTGCCAGCAGTTTACTGGGACTAGCGGGATCGGGGGCCGGGGAGCTGTTTTTT. It encodes CASSLLGLAGSGAGELFF. This chain uses TRBV12-3 or TRBV12-4 with TRBJ2-2; the match to TRBD2 covers 13 bases. The ends lost 2 bases at V and 6 bases at J; junction bases unmatched: 9. This CDR3 is 18 amino acids long.

The rearrangement links TRBV5-1 to TRBJ2-2; no clear D gene. The CDR3 length is 13 residues. In germline, CDR1 is SGHRS, CDR2 YFSETQ. Trimming took off 4 bases at V and 6 bases at J, with 10 bases between the two ends. CDR3 amino acids: CASSITASGELFF. DNA of the CDR3: TGCGCCAGCAGCATCACAGCGTCCGGGGAGCTGTTTTTT.